What follows are 25 T cell receptor beta chains derived from one specimen sequenced in a study of T cell responses to AZD1222 COVID-19 vaccine. Data came from immunoSEQ multiplex PCR; TCRdb stores just in-frame clones and leaves some out. Seen here are about 130,000 clones, about nine tenths observed once, and the top ten hold about 7.1%. The material sequenced was peripheral blood, taken on day 0 of AZD1222 vaccination. All receptors come from an adult in good health.

J is TRBJ2-7 and V is TRBV7-9, with D unclear. Germline CDR1 reads SEHNR; CDR2 reads FQNEAQ (reference sequence). CDR3 length equals 13 residues. V lost 0 bases and J 0 bases, leaving 3 bases between the germline ends. The CDR3 DNA sequence: TGTGCCAGCAGCTTAGCAGCCTCCTACGAGCAGTACTTC. Its protein product is CASSLAASYEQYF.

The DNA of the CDR3 is TGTGCCAGCAGTTGGGACAGGGATTATGGCTACACCTTC. Its protein product is CASSWDRDYGYTF. The chain is built from TRBV28 and TRBJ1-2; 9 bases map to TRBD1. The CDR3 spans 13 residues. Losses at the gene ends were 4 bases for V and 5 bases for J; bases not matched to a gene: 2. In germline, CDR1 is MDHEN, CDR2 SYDVKM.

This clone was seen a single time. This chain joins TRBV14 and TRBJ1-2; the D is unclear. There are 13 residues in the CDR3. Trimming removed 0 bases from V and 7 bases from J, with 9 bases in between. CDR1 SGHDN and CDR2 FVKESK come from the germline V gene. The CDR3 bases are TGTGCCAGCAGCCAAGATCTTGGGTTTGGCTACACCTTC. Amino acids: CASSQDLGFGYTF.

This clone has only one observation. J is TRBJ2-5 and V is TRBV6-6; D perhaps matches TRBD1 (6 bases). The CDR3 contains 14 residues. Trimming left V 0 bases short and J 2 bases short, with 7 bases between. The germline CDR1 and CDR2 sequences are MNHNY and SVGAGI (reference sequence). The CDR3 is CASSYSQGQETQYF. Written as DNA, the CDR3 is TGTGCCAGCAGTTACTCGCAGGGGCAAGAGACCCAGTACTTC.

This chain connects TRBV2 to TRBJ2-2; D uncertain. The ends were cut back, 7 bases at V and 0 bases at J, with 9 bases in the middle. Per germline, CDR1 SNHLY and CDR2 FYNNEI. The CDR3 spans 14 residues. The CDR3 loop reads CASIQEANTGELFF. CDR3 nucleotide sequence: TGTGCCAGCATTCAAGAAGCGAACACCGGGGAGCTGTTTTTT.

The rearrangement joins TRBV7-2 to TRBJ1-2; a possible D gene is TRBD1 (5 bases). The length of the CDR3 is 13 residues. V lost 3 bases to trimming and J lost 8 bases, with 13 bases between them. CDR1 and CDR2 (germline): SGHTA, FQGNSA. The CDR3 sequence is CASSFQGPLGYTF. The CDR3 DNA sequence: TGTGCCAGCAGCTTTCAGGGCCCCCTAGGCTACACCTTC.

The rearrangement links TRBV24-1 to TRBJ2-1, with 10 bases matching TRBD1. CDR1 is KGHDR and CDR2 is SFDVKD in the germline V gene. The CDR3 spans 16 residues. With 2 bases clipped from V and 7 bases from J, the junction kept 7 bases outside the gene matches. DNA for the CDR3: TGTGCCACCAGTGATTGGGGGGGACAGGGGAGGAATGAGCAGTTCTTC. Amino acids: CATSDWGGQGRNEQFF.

The V call is TRBV7-9, the J call TRBJ2-2, with D unresolved. Trimming pared 0 bases from V and 3 bases from J, leaving 5 bases between. In germline, CDR1 is SEHNR, CDR2 FQNEAQ (reference sequence). The CDR3 spans 14 residues. CDR3 protein: CASSLAWDTGELFF. CDR3 DNA sequence: TGTGCCAGCAGCTTAGCGTGGGACACCGGGGAGCTGTTTTTT.

The rearrangement uses TRBV9 and TRBJ1-1, with 8 bases identical to TRBD1. Trimming took 1 base from V and 5 from J; bases not matched to a gene: 7. CDR1 and CDR2 from the germline V gene are SGDLS and YYNGEE. The CDR3 length is 15 residues. CDR3 loop: CASSVSDRGATEAFF. The CDR3 DNA reads as TGTGCCAGCAGCGTATCAGACAGGGGAGCTACTGAAGCTTTCTTT.

The chain employs TRBV6-2 or TRBV6-3 and TRBJ2-7; no clear D. The CDR3 runs to 11 residues. CDR1 is MNHEY and CDR2 is SVGEGT in the germline V gene. Trimming cost V 4 bases and J 3 bases, with 4 bases left between them. The CDR3 nucleotides are TGTGCCAGCAGTTTGAACTACGAGCAGTACTTC. Translation gives CASSLNYEQYF.

The V call is TRBV2, the J call TRBJ1-1, with D hard to call. Germline CDR1 SNHLY, CDR2 FYNNEI. This CDR3 has 13 residues. The V and J ends lost 8 bases and 5 bases respectively, with 15 bases between them. The CDR3: CASSYSTATEAFF. The CDR3 DNA sequence: TGTGCCAGCTCCTATTCGACCGCTACTGAAGCTTTCTTT.

The chain employs TRBV5-5 and TRBJ1-5, with a weak D call TRBD1 (5 bases). The V and J ends lost 2 bases and 4 bases respectively, with 10 bases between them. Per the germline V gene, CDR1 is SGHKS and CDR2 is YYEKEE (reference sequence). The CDR3 is 14 amino acids. The CDR3 sequence: CASSFRQINQPQHF. In DNA, the CDR3 is TGTGCCAGCAGCTTTCGACAGATTAATCAGCCCCAGCATTTT.

This chain joins TRBV5-8 and TRBJ2-3; D ambiguous. The V gene's germline CDR1 is SGHTS and CDR2 YDEGEE. Trimming took 0 bases from V and 0 from J, leaving 17 bases between them. This CDR3 is 18 amino acids long. The CDR3 DNA reads TGTGCCAGCAGCTTGGTACTGGTGACGGCCCTCAGCACAGATACGCAGTATTTT. This gives the protein CASSLVLVTALSTDTQYF.

The chain combines TRBV3-1 (or the pseudogene TRBV3-2) with TRBJ1-2; no firm D call. Germline V gene sequence: CDR1 LGHDT, CDR2 YNNKEL (reference sequence). The CDR3 sequence is 13 residues long. V lost 3 bases and J 10 bases, leaving 15 bases between the germline ends. CDR3 nucleotides: TGTGCCAGCAGCCATTCCGGCGCCCCTCTCTACACCTTC. Its translation: CASSHSGAPLYTF.

This clone was counted a single time. The chain is built from TRBV7-3 and TRBJ1-1; tentatively, D is TRBD1 (5 bases). Germline CDR1 and CDR2: SGHTA and FQGTGA. V was pared by 2 bases and J by 3 bases, with 10 bases between. CDR3 length equals 14 residues. The CDR3 nucleotides are TGTGCCAGCAGCTTAGAGGGACGGTACACTGAAGCTTTCTTT. Translation: CASSLEGRYTEAFF.

The rearrangement uses TRBV5-6 and TRBJ1-2, with 10 nucleotides matching TRBD1. Germline V gene data show CDR1 as SGHDT and CDR2 as YYEEEE. J was trimmed by 4 bases and V by 5 bases; bases with no gene match: 2. This CDR3 is 13 amino acids long. Written as DNA, the CDR3 is TGTGCCAGCAGGACAGGGGGCGGCTATGGCTACACCTTC. Translating gives CASRTGGGYGYTF.

The V and J genes are TRBV18 and TRBJ1-4; maybe TRBD1 (5 bases). This CDR3 is 16 amino acids long. Germline-derived CDR1 and CDR2 are KGHSH and LQKENI. V shed 6 bases and J shed 14 bases, with 28 bases lying between them. CDR3 sequence reads: CASSPLAGTYPSMLFF. The CDR3 bases are TGTGCCAGCTCGCCTCTAGCGGGGACCTACCCCTCAATGCTGTTTTTT.

J is TRBJ1-2 and V is TRBV5-1, with a tentative D call TRBD1 (5 bases). CDR3 size: 14 residues. V lost 1 base, J lost 6 bases, and 13 bases lay in between. In germline, CDR1 is SGHRS, CDR2 YFSETQ. CDR3 protein: CASSLRSGHHGYTF. Here the CDR3 DNA reads TGCGCCAGCAGCTTGCGATCAGGGCACCATGGCTACACCTTC.

V gene TRBV6-5 combines with J gene TRBJ2-7, with 7 bases that match TRBD1. Trimming cost V 1 base and J 4 bases; bases outside gene matches: 4. The germline V gene encodes CDR1 MNHEY and CDR2 SVGAGI. The CDR3 covers 14 residues. In DNA, the CDR3 is TGTGCCAGCAGTTACTTTCGGACAGGTTACGAGCAGTACTTC. It specifies CASSYFRTGYEQYF.

The J gene is TRBJ1-4, the V gene TRBV6-9, with D maybe TRBD1 (5 bases). V was shortened by 8 bases and J by 8 bases, with 18 bases between the two germline ends. The CDR3 totals 14 residues. Germline V gene data show CDR1 as MNHGY and CDR2 as SVAAGI. The DNA of the CDR3 is TGTGCCAGCTACCGCACGGGCGGGGGAGAAAAACTGTTTTTT. Translation gives CASYRTGGGEKLFF.

The chain couples TRBV5-5 to TRBJ1-2; D ambiguous. The CDR3 consists of 13 residues. Trimming pared 1 base from V and 4 bases from J, leaving 8 bases between. CDR1 is SGHKS, CDR2 YYEKEE, per germline (reference sequence). In DNA, the CDR3 is TGTGCCAGCAGCTTGCTGGCGGGCTATGGCTACACCTTC. This codes for CASSLLAGYGYTF. Combining the CDR3 with reference TRBV5-5 and TRBJ1-2 gives the whole variable domain DAGVTQSPTHLIKTRGQQVTLRCSPISGHKSVSWYQQVLGQGPQFIFQYYEKEERGRGNFPDRFSARQFPNYSSELNVNALLLGDSALYLCASSLLAGYGYTFGSGTRLTVV.

The V gene is TRBV10-3, the J gene TRBJ2-3; 14 bases line up with TRBD2. Unmatched junction bases numbered 8, after V lost 6 bases and J lost 0 bases. The CDR3 contains 18 residues. Germline lookup yields CDR1 ENHRY and CDR2 SYGVKD. DNA for the CDR3: TGTGCCATCAGAAAGACTAGCGGGGGGGCACTAAGCACAGATACGCAGTATTTT. Protein sequence: CAIRKTSGGALSTDTQYF.

V usage is TRBV7-3 and J usage is TRBJ2-1; 7 bases match TRBD1. The CDR3 runs 14 residues. Germline CDR1 and CDR2: SGHTA and FQGTGA. V lost 4 bases to trimming and J lost 7 bases; unmatched junction nucleotides: 7. The DNA for the CDR3 is TGTGCCAGCAGCTCCTTGACAGGGCTGAATGAGCAGTTCTTC. It yields the protein CASSSLTGLNEQFF.

This clone was seen a handful of times. The same CDR3 can be traced to other DNA sequences in this sample. The chain couples TRBV7-9 to TRBJ1-5, with TRBD1 matching over 7 bases. The CDR3 sequence is 14 residues long. V shed 1 base, J shed 6 bases, and the junction held 3 bases outside the gene matches. Germline V gene lookup returns CDR1 SEHNR and CDR2 FQNEAQ (reference sequence). CDR3 sequence: CASSLGQGGQPQHF. The CDR3 region has the DNA TGTGCCAGCAGCTTAGGACAGGGAGGTCAGCCCCAGCATTTT.

J is TRBJ2-5 and V is TRBV4-3; TRBD2 might be the D (6 bases). This CDR3 region has 17 residues. Germline values: CDR1 LGHNA, CDR2 YSLEER. Trimming took 0 bases from V and 4 from J, leaving 18 bases between them. CDR3 sequence: CASSQDLGAMGGETQYF. CDR3 nucleotides: TGCGCCAGCAGCCAAGATTTAGGGGCCATGGGAGGAGAGACCCAGTACTTC.